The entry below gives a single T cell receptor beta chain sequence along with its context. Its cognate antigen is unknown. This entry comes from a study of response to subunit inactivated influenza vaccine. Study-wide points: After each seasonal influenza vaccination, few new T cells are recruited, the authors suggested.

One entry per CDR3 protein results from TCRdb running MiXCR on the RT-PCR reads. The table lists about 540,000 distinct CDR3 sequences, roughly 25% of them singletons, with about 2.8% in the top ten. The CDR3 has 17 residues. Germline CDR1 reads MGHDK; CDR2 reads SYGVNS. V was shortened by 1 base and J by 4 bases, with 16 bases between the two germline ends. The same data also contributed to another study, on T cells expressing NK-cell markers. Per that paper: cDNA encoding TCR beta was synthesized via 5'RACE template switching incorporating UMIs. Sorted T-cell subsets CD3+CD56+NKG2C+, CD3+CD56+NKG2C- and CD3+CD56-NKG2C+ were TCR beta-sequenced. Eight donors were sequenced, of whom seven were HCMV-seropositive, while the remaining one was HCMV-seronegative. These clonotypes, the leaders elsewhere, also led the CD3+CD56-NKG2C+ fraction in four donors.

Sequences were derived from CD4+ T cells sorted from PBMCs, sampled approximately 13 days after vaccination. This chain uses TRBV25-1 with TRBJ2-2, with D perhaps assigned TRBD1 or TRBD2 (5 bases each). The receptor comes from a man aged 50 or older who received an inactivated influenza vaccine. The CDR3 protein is CASSELGTGATTGELFF. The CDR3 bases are TGTGCCAGCAGTGAATTGGGGACCGGGGCGACCACCGGGGAGCTGTTTTTT. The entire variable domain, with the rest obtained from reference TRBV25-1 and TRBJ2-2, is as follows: EADIYQTPRYLVIGTGKKITLECSQTMGHDKMYWYQQDPGMELHLIHYSYGVNSTEKGDLSSESTVSRIRTEHFPLTLESARPSHTSQYLCASSELGTGATTGELFFGEGSRLTVL.